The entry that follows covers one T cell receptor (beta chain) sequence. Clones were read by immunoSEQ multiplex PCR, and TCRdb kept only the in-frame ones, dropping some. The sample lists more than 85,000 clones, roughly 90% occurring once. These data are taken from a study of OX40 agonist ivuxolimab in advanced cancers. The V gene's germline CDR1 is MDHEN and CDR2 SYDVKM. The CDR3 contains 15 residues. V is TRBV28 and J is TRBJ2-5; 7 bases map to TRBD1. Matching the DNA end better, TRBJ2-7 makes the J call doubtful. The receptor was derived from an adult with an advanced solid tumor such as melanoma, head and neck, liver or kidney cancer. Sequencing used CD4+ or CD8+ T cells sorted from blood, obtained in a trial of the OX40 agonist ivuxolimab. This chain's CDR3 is CASRRPLTGNYEQYF. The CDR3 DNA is TGTGCCAGCAGGCGACCCCTGACAGGGAACTACGAGCAGTACTTC.